This T cell receptor (beta chain) was recorded in a study of T-cell memory formation after mild COVID-19. Study at large: There were largely donor-specific TCR clusters.

Germline CDR1 MNHEY, CDR2 SVGAGI. V was cut by 6 bases and J by 6 bases, with 9 bases left in between. CDR3 length: 11 residues. This clonotype appeared a few times. Its target is not known. TCRdb processed the 5' RACE reads anew with MiXCR; each CDR3 protein has one entry. The repertoire holds about 470,000 distinct CDR3 sequences, with 18% as singletons. Study-level results: Later expanders leaned toward CD4+, whereas clones contracting from day 15 to 85 were balanced CD4/CD8. Cross-reactive memory appears to have joined, as suggested by some responding clones showing up in pre-infection memory. Contracting CD4+ clones sat mainly in CM and EM; CD8+ in EMRA.

The sequence came from an adult woman who had mild COVID-19 (a few samples of this study predate the infection). Cell type and time point are not known. Sequenced: PBMCs or a T cell subset sorted from them (not recorded which). The rearrangement links TRBV6-5 to TRBJ2-7; D is unresolved. The DNA of the CDR3 is TGTGCCAGCAGCAAACGAGGCGAGCAGTACTTC. As protein: CASSKRGEQYF.